This T cell receptor beta chain originates from a study of graft-versus-host responses after intestinal transplantation. Germline lookup yields CDR1 KGHSH and CDR2 LQKENI. Trimming left V 2 bases short and J 1 base short, with 11 bases between. The CDR3 covers 15 residues. Comments on this clone: Its antigen is not identified.

Sequenced by immunoSEQ multiplex PCR; TCRdb stores in-frame clones only, minus some. The sample holds around 130,000 clones; roughly nine tenths are singletons and the top ten take over 0.15%. Points from the study as a whole: Association was observed between peak circulating GvH clone levels and early post-transplant HvG declines.

The chain has TRBV18 and TRBJ1-1, with D tentatively TRBD1 (5 bases). The sequence came from a human donor who received an intestinal transplant. The sequences come from unstimulated CD4+ T cells sorted from spleen or lymph node cells, collected before intestinal transplant. CDR3 nucleotide sequence: TGTGCCAGCTCACCAACCAGGGAGGGGAACACTGAAGCTTTCTTT. Translation gives CASSPTREGNTEAFF. Based on the CDR3 plus reference TRBV18 and TRBJ1-1, the full variable domain is NAGVMQNPRHLVRRRGQEARLRCSPMKGHSHVYWYRQLPEEGLKFMVYLQKENIIDESGMPKERFSAEFPKEGPSILRIQQVVRGDSAAYFCASSPTREGNTEAFFGQGTRLTVV.